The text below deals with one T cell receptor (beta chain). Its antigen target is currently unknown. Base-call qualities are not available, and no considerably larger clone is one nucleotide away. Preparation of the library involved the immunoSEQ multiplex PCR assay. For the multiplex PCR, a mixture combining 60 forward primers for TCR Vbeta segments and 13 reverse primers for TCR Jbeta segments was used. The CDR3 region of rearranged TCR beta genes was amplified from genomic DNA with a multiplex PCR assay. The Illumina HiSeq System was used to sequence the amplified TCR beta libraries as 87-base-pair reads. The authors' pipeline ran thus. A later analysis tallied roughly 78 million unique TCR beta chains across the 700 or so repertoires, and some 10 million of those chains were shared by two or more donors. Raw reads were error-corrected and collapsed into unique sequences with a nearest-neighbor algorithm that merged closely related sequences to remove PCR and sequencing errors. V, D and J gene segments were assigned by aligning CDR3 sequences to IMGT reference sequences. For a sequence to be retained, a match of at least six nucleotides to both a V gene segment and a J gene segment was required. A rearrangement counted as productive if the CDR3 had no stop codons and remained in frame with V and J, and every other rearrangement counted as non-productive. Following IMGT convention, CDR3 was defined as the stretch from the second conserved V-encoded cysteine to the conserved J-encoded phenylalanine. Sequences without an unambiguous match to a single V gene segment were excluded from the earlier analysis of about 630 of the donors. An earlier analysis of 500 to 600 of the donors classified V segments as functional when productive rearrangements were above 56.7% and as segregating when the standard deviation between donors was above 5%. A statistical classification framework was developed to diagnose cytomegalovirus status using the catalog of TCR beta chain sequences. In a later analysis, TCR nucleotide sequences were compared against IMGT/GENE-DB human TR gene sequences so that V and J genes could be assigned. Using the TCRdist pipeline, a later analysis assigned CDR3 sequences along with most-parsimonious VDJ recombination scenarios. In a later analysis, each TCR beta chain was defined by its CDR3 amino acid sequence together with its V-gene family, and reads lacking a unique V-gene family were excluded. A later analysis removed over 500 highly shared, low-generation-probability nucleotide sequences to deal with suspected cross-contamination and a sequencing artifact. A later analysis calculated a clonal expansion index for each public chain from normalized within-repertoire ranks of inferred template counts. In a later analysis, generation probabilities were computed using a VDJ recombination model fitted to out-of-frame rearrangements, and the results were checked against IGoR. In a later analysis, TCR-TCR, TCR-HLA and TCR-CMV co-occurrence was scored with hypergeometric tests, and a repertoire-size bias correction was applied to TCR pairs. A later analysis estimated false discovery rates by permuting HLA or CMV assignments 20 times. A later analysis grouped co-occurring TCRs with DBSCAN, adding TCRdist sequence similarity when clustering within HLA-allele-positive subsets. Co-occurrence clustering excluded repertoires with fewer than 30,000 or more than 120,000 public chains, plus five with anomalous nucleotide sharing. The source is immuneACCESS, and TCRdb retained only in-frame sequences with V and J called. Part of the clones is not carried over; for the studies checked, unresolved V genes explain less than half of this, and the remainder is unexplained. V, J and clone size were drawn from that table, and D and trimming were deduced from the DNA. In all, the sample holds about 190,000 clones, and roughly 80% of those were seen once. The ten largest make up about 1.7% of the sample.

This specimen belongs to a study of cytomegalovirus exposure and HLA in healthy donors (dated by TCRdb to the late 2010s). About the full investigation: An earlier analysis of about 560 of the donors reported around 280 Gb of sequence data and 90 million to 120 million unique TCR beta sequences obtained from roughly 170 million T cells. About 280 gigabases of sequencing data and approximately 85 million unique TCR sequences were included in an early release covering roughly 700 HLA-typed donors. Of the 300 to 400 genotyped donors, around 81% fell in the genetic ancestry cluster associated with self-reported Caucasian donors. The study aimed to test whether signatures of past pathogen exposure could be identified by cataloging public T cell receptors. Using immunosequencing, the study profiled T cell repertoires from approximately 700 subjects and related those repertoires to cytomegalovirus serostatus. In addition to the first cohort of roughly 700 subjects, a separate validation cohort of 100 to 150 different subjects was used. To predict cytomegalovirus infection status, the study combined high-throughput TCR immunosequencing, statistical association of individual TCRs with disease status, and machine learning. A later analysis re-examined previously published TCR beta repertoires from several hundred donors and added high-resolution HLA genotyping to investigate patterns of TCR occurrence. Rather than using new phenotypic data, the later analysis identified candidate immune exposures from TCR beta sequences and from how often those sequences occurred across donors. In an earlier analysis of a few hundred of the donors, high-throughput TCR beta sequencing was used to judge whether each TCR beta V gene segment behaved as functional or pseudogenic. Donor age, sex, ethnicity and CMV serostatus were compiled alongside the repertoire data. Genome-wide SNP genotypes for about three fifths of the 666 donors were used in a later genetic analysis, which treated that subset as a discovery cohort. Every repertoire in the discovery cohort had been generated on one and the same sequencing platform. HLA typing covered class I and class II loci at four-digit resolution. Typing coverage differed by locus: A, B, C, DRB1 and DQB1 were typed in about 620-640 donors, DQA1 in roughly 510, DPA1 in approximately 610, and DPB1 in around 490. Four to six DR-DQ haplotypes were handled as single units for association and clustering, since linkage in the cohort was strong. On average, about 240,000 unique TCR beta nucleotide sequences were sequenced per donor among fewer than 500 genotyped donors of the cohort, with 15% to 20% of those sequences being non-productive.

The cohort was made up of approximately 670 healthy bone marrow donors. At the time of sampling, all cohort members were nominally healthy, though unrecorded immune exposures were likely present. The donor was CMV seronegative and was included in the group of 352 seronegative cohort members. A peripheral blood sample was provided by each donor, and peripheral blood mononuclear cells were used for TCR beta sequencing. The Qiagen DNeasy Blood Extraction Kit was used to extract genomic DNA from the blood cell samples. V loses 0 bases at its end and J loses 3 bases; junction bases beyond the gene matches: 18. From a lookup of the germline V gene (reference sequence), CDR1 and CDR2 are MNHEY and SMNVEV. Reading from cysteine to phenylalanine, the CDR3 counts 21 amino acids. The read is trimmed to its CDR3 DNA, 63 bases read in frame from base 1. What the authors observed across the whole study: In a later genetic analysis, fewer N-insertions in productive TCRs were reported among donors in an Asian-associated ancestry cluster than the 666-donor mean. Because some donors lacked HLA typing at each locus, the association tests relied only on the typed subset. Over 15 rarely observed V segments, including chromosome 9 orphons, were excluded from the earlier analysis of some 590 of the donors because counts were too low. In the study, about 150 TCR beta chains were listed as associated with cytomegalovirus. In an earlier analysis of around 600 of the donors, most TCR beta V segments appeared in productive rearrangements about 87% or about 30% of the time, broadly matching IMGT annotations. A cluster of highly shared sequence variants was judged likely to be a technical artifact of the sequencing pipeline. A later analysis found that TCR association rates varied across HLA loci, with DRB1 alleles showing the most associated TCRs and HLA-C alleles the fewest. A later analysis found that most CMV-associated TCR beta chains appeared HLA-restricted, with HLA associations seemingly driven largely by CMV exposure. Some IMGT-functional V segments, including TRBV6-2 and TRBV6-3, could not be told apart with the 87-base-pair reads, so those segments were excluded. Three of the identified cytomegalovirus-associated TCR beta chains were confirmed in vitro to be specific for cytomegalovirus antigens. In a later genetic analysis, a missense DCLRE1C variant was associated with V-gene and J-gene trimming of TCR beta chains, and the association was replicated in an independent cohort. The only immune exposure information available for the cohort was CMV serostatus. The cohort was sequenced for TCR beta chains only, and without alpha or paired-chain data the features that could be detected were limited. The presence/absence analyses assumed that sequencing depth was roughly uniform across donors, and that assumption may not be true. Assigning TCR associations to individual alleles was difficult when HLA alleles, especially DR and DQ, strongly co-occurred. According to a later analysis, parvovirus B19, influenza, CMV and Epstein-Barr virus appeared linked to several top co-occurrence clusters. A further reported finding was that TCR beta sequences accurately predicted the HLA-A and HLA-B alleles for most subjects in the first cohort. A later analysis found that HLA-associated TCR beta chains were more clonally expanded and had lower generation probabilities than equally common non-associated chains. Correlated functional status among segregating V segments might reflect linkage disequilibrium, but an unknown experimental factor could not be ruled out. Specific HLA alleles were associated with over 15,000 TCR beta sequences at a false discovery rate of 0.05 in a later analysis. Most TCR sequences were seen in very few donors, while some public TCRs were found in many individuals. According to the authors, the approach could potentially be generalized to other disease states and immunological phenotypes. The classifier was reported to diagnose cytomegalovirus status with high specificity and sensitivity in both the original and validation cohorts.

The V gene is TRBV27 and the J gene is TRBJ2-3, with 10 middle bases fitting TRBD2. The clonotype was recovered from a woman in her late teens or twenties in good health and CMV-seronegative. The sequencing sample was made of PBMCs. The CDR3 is CASSLSPPTAGGLGGTDTQYF. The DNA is TGTGCCAGCAGTTTATCACCGCCGACAGCGGGAGGGTTGGGGGGGACAGATACGCAGTATTTT.